At least ten counts were recorded for the clone carrying this T cell receptor (beta chain). As yet, its antigen is unknown. The sample belongs to a study of breast tumors, draining lymph nodes, adjacent tissues. Findings and limits, study-wide: The lymph node origin of tumor T cells was framed as consistent with a hypothesis, not demonstrated. Tumor repertoires ranked between lymph nodes and nontumor tissue in diversity, with V and J gene preferences.

The lymph nodes were axillary draining lymph nodes from breast cancer patients. TCRdb independently ran MiXCR on the multiplex PCR reads; one entry per CDR3 protein. The sample lists around 120,000 distinct CDR3 sequences, roughly 21% occurring once. The clonotype comes from a female donor with breast cancer. Some clones in this sample may be carry-over from other donors' samples. The material sequenced was axillary lymph node tissue.

The CDR3 sequence is CASSGNGDLVEQFF. The DNA for the CDR3 is TGTGCCAGCAGCGGGAACGGGGACCTTGTTGAGCAGTTCTTC. The chain combines TRBV9 with TRBJ2-1; perhaps D is TRBD1 or TRBD2 (5 bases each). The CDR3 totals 14 residues. Germline V lookup: CDR1 SGDLS, CDR2 YYNGEE. Trimming took 3 bases from V and 9 from J, leaving 16 bases between them.